The entry that follows covers one T cell receptor beta chain sequence. Its antigen is unidentified. The sample originates from a study of cytotoxic CD8 clonotypes in ibrutinib-treated CLL. Investigators sought sequencing depths of between 1 in 200,000 and 1 in 1 million T cells. Only in-frame clones appear in the TCRdb table, and some are missing; sequencing was by immunoSEQ multiplex PCR. Of tens of thousands of clones listed, around nine tenths are singletons. Trimming cost V 0 bases and J 4 bases; bases outside gene matches: 8. Germline V gene sequence: CDR1 LNHDA, CDR2 SQIVND (reference sequence). CDR3 size: 16 residues. Study results and limitations: Ibrutinib response saw clonality rise, and progression saw it return toward baseline. Clonotypes that were public were uncommon, and they contracted or stayed stable on treatment.

For TCR beta libraries, about 2 micrograms of genomic DNA were obtained from cryopreserved PBMCs. The source of this sequence is a human donor with chronic lymphocytic leukemia. The rearrangement uses TRBV19 and TRBJ1-2, with TRBD1 matching over 7 bases. Here the sequenced sample was PBMCs, taken after 12 months of ibrutinib treatment. The CDR3 DNA follows: TGTGCCAGTAGTATAGATGCAGGGACAGATCTCTATGGCTACACCTTC. This encodes CASSIDAGTDLYGYTF.